What follows are 32 T cell receptor beta chains derived from one specimen sequenced in a study of regulatory T cells in long-lasting Graves disease. Investigators prepared the TCR beta libraries by applying iRepertoire HTBI primers and Arm-PCR of CDR3 regions. From the multiplex PCR reads, TCRdb called clonotypes with MiXCR, one entry per CDR3 protein. Counted here are 550,000 to 600,000 distinct CDR3 sequences, about 16% occurring once; the ten biggest clones make up more than 10%. Time point in this sample: newly diagnosed GD, antithyroid drugs for less than 3 months. Preparation of the TCR library used RNA extracted from PBMCs. These data were likewise used in another study, on T cells in Graves' hyperthyroidism and ophthalmopathy.

The source was peripheral blood mononuclear cells (PBMCs), collected at new diagnosis, from a patient treated with antithyroid drugs. These receptors originate from a man aged 18 to 30 with Graves disease.

This clonotype was counted ten times or more. The chain links TRBV10-3 to TRBJ1-1; D might be TRBD1 (5 bases). Germline V gene data show CDR1 as ENHRY and CDR2 as SYGVKD. The CDR3 has 16 residues. V dropped 0 bases and J dropped 0 bases, with 11 bases sitting between them. The CDR3 DNA reads as TGTGCCATCAGTGAGTCGAGGACACTTTTGAACACTGAAGCTTTCTTT. It specifies CAISESRTLLNTEAFF.

This clonotype was counted ten times or more. The V gene is TRBV3-1, the J gene TRBJ1-1; D is uncertain. The CDR3 runs to 13 residues. The V end lost 6 bases, the J end lost 4 bases, and 12 bases lay between the germline ends. Germline CDR1 is LGHDT and CDR2 is YNNKEL (reference sequence). The CDR3 DNA sequence: TGTGCCAGCAGTCGGAAGAGAGGCACTGAAGCTTTCTTT. Amino acids: CASSRKRGTEAFF.

The CDR3 region is CASSLRRGTYNEQFF. The DNA for the CDR3 is TGTGCCAGCAGCTTAAGGCGGGGGACCTACAATGAGCAGTTCTTC. The chain is built from TRBV7-3 and TRBJ2-1; 7 bases fit TRBD2. The CDR3 is 15 amino acids. From germline, CDR1 is SGHTA and CDR2 FQGTGA. After removal of 1 base from V and 2 bases from J, the junction contained 2 bases not matched to a gene.

Ten or more counts support this clonotype. This chain links TRBV12-3 or TRBV12-4 with TRBJ2-3, with 7 bases aligning to TRBD1. V lost 7 bases, J lost 11 bases, and 12 bases stayed unmatched. This CDR3 has 13 amino acids. This chain's CDR3 is CASNLRTGTVQYF. Here the CDR3 DNA reads TGTGCCAGCAATCTCAGGACCGGGACAGTGCAGTATTTT.

This clonotype was detected ten times or more. The J gene is TRBJ2-1, the V gene TRBV5-1; 8 positions agree with TRBD2. V gave up 3 bases and J gave up 6 bases; unmatched junction bases: 11. The length of the CDR3 is 16 residues. The germline V gene encodes CDR1 SGHRS and CDR2 YFSETQ. This CDR3 is CASSSGAGEWRNEQFF. In DNA form, the CDR3 reads TGCGCCAGCAGCTCGGGAGCGGGAGAGTGGCGCAATGAGCAGTTCTTC.

This clonotype was seen many times. The chain uses TRBV20-1 and TRBJ2-5; weak D call: TRBD1 (6 bases). The V gene's germline CDR1 is DFQATT and CDR2 SNEGSKA (reference sequence). V was cut by 6 bases and J by 5 bases, with 13 bases left in between. This CDR3 comprises 12 residues. CDR3 in amino acids: CSAKGDVETQYF. CDR3 coding DNA: TGCAGTGCGAAGGGGGACGTGGAGACCCAGTACTTC.

Points on this clonotype: One base away lies a much larger clone, so this may be a sequencing read error. The chain is built from TRBV20-1 and TRBJ2-7; possible D gene TRBD2, 5 bases. Looked up from germline, CDR1 is DFQATT and CDR2 is SNEGSKA (reference sequence). The length of the CDR3 is 15 residues. The CDR3 sequence: CSTRDGSTPSYEQYF. CDR3 DNA: TGCAGTACTAGAGACGGTAGTACCCCATCCTACGAGCAGTACTTC.

V gene TRBV6-5 combines with J gene TRBJ2-7; no clear D gene. Trimming took off 4 bases at V and 6 bases at J, with 10 bases between the two ends. The CDR3 contains 12 residues. CDR1 is MNHEY and CDR2 is SVGAGI in the germline V gene. The CDR3 region is CASSLMSGEQYF. The CDR3, as DNA: TGTGCCAGCAGTTTAATGTCTGGCGAGCAGTACTTC.

This clonotype came up many times. The chain couples TRBV6-2 or TRBV6-3 to TRBJ2-5; the D gene is possibly TRBD1 (5 bases). The V gene lost 2 bases and the J gene lost 13 bases, with 14 bases spanning the gap. There are 12 residues in the CDR3. From germline, CDR1 is MNHEY and CDR2 SVGEGT. The DNA of the CDR3 is TGTGCCAGCAGTTACCCGGACATATCTTCGTACTTC. Residues: CASSYPDISSYF.

This clonotype was counted a few times. The chain joins TRBV5-1 to TRBJ2-5, with D unclear. With 2 bases removed from V and 0 bases from J, the gap between germline ends came to 20 bases. The germline V gene encodes CDR1 SGHRS and CDR2 YFSETQ. The CDR3 is 18 amino acids. CDR3 DNA sequence: TGCGCCAGCAGCTTACGGTATAGGGTCGGTACGTACCAAGAGACCCAGTACTTC. This translates into CASSLRYRVGTYQETQYF.

The genes are TRBV4-1 and TRBJ2-1; 9 bases align to TRBD1. V lost 0 bases to trimming and J lost 8 bases; unmatched junction nucleotides: 14. Germline V gene lookup returns CDR1 MGHRA and CDR2 YSYEKL. This CDR3 has 18 amino acids. The CDR3 DNA is TGCGCCAGCAGCCAAGATCCTCCGACAGGGGGGGTTATAGATGAGCAGTTCTTC. This sequence encodes CASSQDPPTGGVIDEQFF.

CDR3 bases: TGCAGTGCCCCAGCGGGTGCAGATACGCAGTATTTT. Translated, it gives CSAPAGADTQYF. The chain joins TRBV20-1 to TRBJ2-3; possible D gene TRBD2, 6 bases. Germline values: CDR1 DFQATT, CDR2 SNEGSKA (reference sequence). The V end was cut by 6 bases, the J end by 4 bases, with 11 bases between. There are 12 residues in the CDR3.

Many counts were recorded for this clonotype. The rearrangement links TRBV28 to TRBJ2-1, with 7 bases lining up with TRBD2. The germline CDR1 and CDR2 sequences are MDHEN and SYDVKM. The CDR3 has 19 residues. The V gene end was trimmed by 2 bases and the J gene end by 3 bases; junction bases not matched to a gene: 16. This chain's CDR3 is CASSLRGVAGRRGYNEQFF. The CDR3 bases are TGTGCCAGCAGTTTAAGGGGAGTAGCGGGCCGACGGGGCTACAATGAGCAGTTCTTC.

This clonotype was recorded at least ten times. The V gene is TRBV11-2, the J gene TRBJ2-4; D uncertain. The CDR3 loop spans 16 amino acids. Germline-derived CDR1 and CDR2 are SGHAT and FQNNGV. Trimming removed 6 bases from V and 9 bases from J, with 24 bases in between. The CDR3 sequence is CASSPGLGMGPGIQYF. CDR3 in DNA: TGTGCCAGCAGTCCCGGGCTGGGTATGGGTCCGGGCATTCAGTACTTC.

This clonotype was recorded a few times. The gene calls are TRBV15 and TRBJ2-1; TRBD1 matches at 7 bases. Trimming cost V 0 bases and J 6 bases; bases outside gene matches: 8. The CDR3 sequence is 16 residues long. Per germline, CDR1 LNHNV and CDR2 YYDKDF (reference sequence). CDR3 DNA: TGTGCCACCAGCAGAGATCGACAGGGTGATCGCAATGAGCAGTTCTTC. Its translation is CATSRDRQGDRNEQFF.

The rearrangement uses TRBV20-1 and TRBJ1-1; D is unresolved. The V gene lost 3 bases and the J gene lost 6 bases, with 8 bases spanning the gap. The CDR3 length is 11 residues. Germline CDR1 reads DFQATT; CDR2 reads SNEGSKA (reference sequence). CDR3 residues: CSASPVSEAFF. CDR3 coding DNA: TGCAGTGCTAGTCCAGTCTCTGAAGCTTTCTTT.

This clonotype was counted only a few times. The chain joins TRBV7-9 to TRBJ2-7; D unclear. This CDR3 is built from 13 residues. The V end lost 5 bases, the J end lost 1 base, and 9 bases lay between the germline ends. Germline CDR1 is SEHNR and CDR2 is FQNEAQ (reference sequence). The CDR3 reads CASSRTESYEQYF. The CDR3 nucleotides read TGTGCCAGCAGCCGGACCGAATCCTACGAGCAGTACTTC.

The rearrangement joins TRBV27 to TRBJ1-4; D not resolved. There are 16 residues in the CDR3. Between the trimmed V and J ends, which lost 5 bases and 0 bases, there was a span of 13 bases. Germline V CDR1 and CDR2: MNHEY, SMNVEV (reference sequence). The CDR3 is CASSPSWAATNEKLFF. The CDR3 region has the DNA TGTGCCAGCAGTCCCTCGTGGGCAGCAACTAATGAAAAACTGTTTTTT.

This clonotype was seen repeatedly, ten times or more. The chain couples TRBV11-2 to TRBJ2-5; D is ambiguous. Germline CDR1 reads SGHAT; CDR2 reads FQNNGV. CDR3 length: 12 amino acids. Trimming left V 0 bases short and J 5 bases short, with 4 bases between. The CDR3 DNA reads as TGTGCCAGCAGCTTAGATTTGGAGACCCAGTACTTC. This sequence encodes CASSLDLETQYF. Complete variable domain (other parts from reference TRBV11-2 and TRBJ2-5): EAGVAQSPRYKIIEKRQSVAFWCNPISGHATLYWYQQILGQGPKLLIQFQNNGVVDDSQLPKDRFSAERLKGVDSTLKIQPAKLEDSAVYLCASSLDLETQYFGPGTRLLVL.

This clonotype has only a few counts. The CDR3 spells CSALLQNTEAFF. CDR3 in DNA: TGCAGCGCCCTGCTCCAGAACACTGAAGCTTTCTTT. This sequence joins TRBV29-1 and TRBJ1-1; D is unresolved. Germline CDR1 SQVTM, CDR2 ANQGSEA. The germline V and J ends were trimmed by 7 bases and 1 base, with 10 bases remaining between them. The CDR3 runs 12 residues.

This clonotype was found many times. The rearrangement links TRBV2 to TRBJ2-7; 14 bases fit TRBD2. The CDR3 contains 13 residues. The J segment lost 7 bases and the V segment lost 8 bases, leaving 4 bases of the junction unmatched. Germline CDR1 is SNHLY and CDR2 is FYNNEI. CDR3 loop: CASCRLAGGEQYF. The CDR3 DNA follows: TGTGCCAGCTGTAGACTAGCGGGAGGGGAGCAGTACTTC.

This clonotype came up a few times. The chain joins TRBV19 to TRBJ2-1; 7 nucleotides line up with TRBD1. In germline, CDR1 is LNHDA, CDR2 SQIVND (reference sequence). The CDR3 is 14 residues long. The V gene end was trimmed by 5 bases and the J gene end by 8 bases; junction bases not matched to a gene: 9. Written as DNA, the CDR3 is TGTGCCAGTAGTCCTGGACAGGTTAACTATGAGCAGTTCTTC. This codes for CASSPGQVNYEQFF.

The chain has TRBV4-1 and TRBJ2-1; maybe TRBD2 (6 bases). Germline loops: CDR1 MGHRA, CDR2 YSYEKL. This CDR3 comprises 16 residues. V lost 0 bases to trimming and J lost 4 bases, with 13 bases between them. In nucleotides, the CDR3 is TGCGCCAGCAGCCAAGAAGAGCTAGCGCCGTACAATGAGCAGTTCTTC. Protein: CASSQEELAPYNEQFF.

This clonotype was counted ten times or more. CDR3 nucleotides: TGTGCCAGCAGGTCGGGTGATAATGAGCAGTTCTTC. Its translation: CASRSGDNEQFF. The chain employs TRBV28 and TRBJ2-1; D ambiguous. CDR1 is MDHEN and CDR2 is SYDVKM in the germline V gene. This CDR3 has 12 amino acids. V was cut by 6 bases and J by 7 bases, with 10 bases left in between.

The J gene is TRBJ1-6, the V gene TRBV20-1; D gene ambiguous. Trimming left V 3 bases short and J 10 bases short, with 13 bases between. CDR3 size: 13 residues. The germline CDR1 and CDR2 sequences are DFQATT and SNEGSKA (reference sequence). The CDR3 region is CSASVGPRSPLHF. The CDR3 region has the DNA TGCAGTGCTAGTGTAGGGCCCAGGTCACCCCTCCACTTT.

At least ten counts were recorded for this clonotype. The genes are TRBV6-2 or TRBV6-3 and TRBJ2-1; D is unclear. This CDR3 comprises 13 residues. CDR1 MNHEY and CDR2 SVGEGT come from the germline V gene. The V end lost 6 bases, the J end lost 7 bases, and 13 bases lay between the germline ends. The CDR3 sequence is CASSSPRTNEQFF. The CDR3, as DNA: TGTGCCAGCAGCTCACCGAGAACGAATGAGCAGTTCTTC.

This chain connects TRBV12-3 or TRBV12-4 to TRBJ2-3, with TRBD1 identical over 7 bases. This CDR3 is built from 13 residues. V trimming: 5 bases; J trimming: 6 bases; junction bases outside the gene matches: 5. Here the CDR3 DNA reads TGTGCCAGCAGTCCCGGGACAGTCGATACGCAGTATTTT. Its protein is CASSPGTVDTQYF.

This clonotype was observed a few times. The chain combines TRBV7-9 with TRBJ1-3; D is perhaps TRBD1 (5 bases). The CDR3 totals 14 residues. CDR1 SEHNR and CDR2 FQNEAQ come from the germline V gene (reference sequence). V lost 2 bases, J lost 4 bases, and 9 bases lay in between. The CDR3 sequence is CASSLRGDGNTIYF. CDR3 bases: TGTGCCAGCAGCTTACGGGGCGACGGAAACACCATATATTTT.

This clonotype came up a few times. The rearrangement joins TRBV27 to TRBJ1-5, with TRBD1 matching over 8 bases. The CDR3 length is 13 residues. With 7 bases clipped from V and 6 bases from J, the junction kept 5 bases outside the gene matches. Germline values: CDR1 MNHEY, CDR2 SMNVEV (reference sequence). Written as DNA, the CDR3 is TGTGCCAGCACTTCAGGGGGCGGTCAGCCCCAGCATTTT. This sequence encodes CASTSGGGQPQHF.

At least ten counts were recorded for this clonotype. The chain uses TRBV28 and TRBJ2-1; TRBD2 matches at 14 bases. J was trimmed by 7 bases and V by 7 bases; bases with no gene match: 6. The CDR3 totals 15 residues. Per germline, CDR1 MDHEN and CDR2 SYDVKM. The CDR3 nucleotides are TGTGCCAGCACCACCGGGACTAGCGGGAGAAATGAGCAGTTCTTC. Encoded protein: CASTTGTSGRNEQFF.

This clonotype was counted many times. The J gene is TRBJ2-3, the V gene TRBV5-1; 9 bases line up with TRBD1. Germline V lookup: CDR1 SGHRS, CDR2 YFSETQ. The CDR3 contains 18 residues. V was clipped by 4 bases and J by 0 bases; unmatched bases: 12. DNA of the CDR3: TGCGCCAGCAGCGTCCGGGACAGGGTCGCCCTTAGCACAGATACGCAGTATTTT. Encoded protein: CASSVRDRVALSTDTQYF.

This clonotype came up many times. The chain is built from TRBV7-9 and TRBJ1-2; D may be TRBD1 (6 bases). V was shortened by 5 bases and J by 5 bases, with 12 bases between the two germline ends. Germline loops: CDR1 SEHNR, CDR2 FQNEAQ (reference sequence). CDR3 size: 13 residues. The CDR3 sequence is CASSTRTEYGYTF. CDR3 nucleotides: TGTGCCAGCAGCACCCGGACAGAGTATGGCTACACCTTC.